These 17 T cell receptor beta chains came from one sample sequenced in a study of CD8 T cells in Susac syndrome. RNA, at roughly 0.5 to 1 ug, was reverse transcribed with random hexamers. MiXCR, run by TCRdb on the immunoSEQ multiplex PCR reads, gives a single entry per CDR3 protein. The top ten hold over 0.075% of the sample, which has 120,000 to 150,000 distinct CDR3 sequences, approximately 95% seen once. Sequencing was done on a sample of CD4+ T cells from PBMCs. The receptor source for this set is a human donor with Susac syndrome.

The genes are TRBV20-1 and TRBJ2-1; 13 nucleotides align to TRBD2. The CDR3 is 14 amino acids. J lost 9 bases, V lost 4 bases, and 6 bases had no gene match. The germline V gene encodes CDR1 DFQATT and CDR2 SNEGSKA (reference sequence). As DNA, the CDR3 is TGCAGTGCTATGGGACTAGCGGGATTTCGTGAGCAGTTCTTC. It codes for CSAMGLAGFREQFF.

The table lists this clonotype with a few counts. The chain recombines TRBV5-4 with TRBJ2-7; D unclear. Trimming cost V 2 bases and J 0 bases, with 3 bases left between them. The germline gives CDR1 SGHNT, CDR2 YYREEE (reference sequence). The CDR3 runs to 12 residues. In DNA form, the CDR3 reads TGTGCCAGCAGCTTCGACTCCTACGAGCAGTACTTC. It codes for CASSFDSYEQYF.

The V call is TRBV18, the J call TRBJ1-1; D gene ambiguous. The germline gives CDR1 KGHSH, CDR2 LQKENI. The CDR3 sequence is 16 residues long. V lost 0 bases and J 1 base, leaving 12 bases between the germline ends. The DNA for the CDR3 is TGTGCCAGCTCACCACCGCGGAAACGGACGAACACTGAAGCTTTCTTT. Amino acids: CASSPPRKRTNTEAFF.

V and J are TRBV27 and TRBJ1-3; 8 nucleotides agree with TRBD1. This CDR3 region has 15 residues. The V segment lost 5 bases and the J segment 4 bases; nucleotides outside the gene matches: 7. Germline V lookup: CDR1 MNHEY, CDR2 SMNVEV (reference sequence). CDR3 amino acids: CASSPGQGGGNTIYF. For the CDR3, the DNA is TGTGCCAGCAGTCCAGGACAGGGAGGCGGAAACACCATATATTTT.

This clonotype was picked up one time. CDR3 region: CSAQAGVYNEQFF. Here the CDR3 DNA reads TGCAGTGCCCAAGCGGGAGTTTACAATGAGCAGTTCTTC. The chain joins TRBV20-1 to TRBJ2-1; 8 bases align to TRBD2. The CDR3 runs to 13 residues. With 6 bases clipped from V and 4 bases from J, the junction kept 5 bases outside the gene matches. Looked up from germline, CDR1 is DFQATT and CDR2 is SNEGSKA (reference sequence).

The chain uses TRBV27 and TRBJ2-7; 9 nucleotides match TRBD1. The CDR3 spans 15 residues. Looked up from germline, CDR1 is MNHEY and CDR2 is SMNVEV (reference sequence). V lost 6 bases and J lost 1; bases outside the gene matches: 7. In DNA form, the CDR3 reads TGTGCCAGCAGCCGGACAGGGGTGATATCCTACGAGCAGTACTTC. Residues: CASSRTGVISYEQYF.

The chain has TRBV12-3 or TRBV12-4 and TRBJ2-1; TRBD2 aligns across 11 bases. The CDR3 has 17 amino acids. V lost 5 bases and J lost 4; bases outside the gene matches: 10. The CDR3 coding sequence is TGTGCCAGCAGTCCCTTGGGTAGCGGGGGGGGATACAATGAGCAGTTCTTC. Translated: CASSPLGSGGGYNEQFF.

The chain carries TRBV6-6 and TRBJ1-5, with D possibly matching TRBD1 (6 bases). V was trimmed by 7 bases and J by 5 bases, leaving 15 bases between them. Germline V gives CDR1 MNHNY, CDR2 SVGAGI (reference sequence). The CDR3 is made up of 14 amino acids. The CDR3 DNA follows: TGTGCCAGCAAGGGGGACGGGCGGGATCAGCCCCAGCATTTT. Translation: CASKGDGRDQPQHF.

The chain combines TRBV19 with TRBJ1-1; 9 nucleotides agree with TRBD1. V shed 1 base, J shed 1 base, and the junction held 1 base outside the gene matches. The CDR3 has 15 amino acids. Germline-derived CDR1 and CDR2 are LNHDA and SQIVND (reference sequence). The CDR3 loop reads CASSIGDRANTEAFF. Written as DNA, the CDR3 is TGTGCCAGTAGTATAGGGGACAGGGCGAACACTGAAGCTTTCTTT. Supplemented by reference TRBV19 and TRBJ1-1, the full variable domain reads DGGITQSPKYLFRKEGQNVTLSCEQNLNHDAMYWYRQDPGQGLRLIYYSQIVNDFQKGDIAEGYSVSREKKESFPLTVTSAQKNPTAFYLCASSIGDRANTEAFFGQGTRLTVV.

This chain uses TRBV12-3 or TRBV12-4 with TRBJ2-3; D is unresolved. The CDR3 length is 12 residues. With 6 bases removed from V and 0 bases from J, the gap between germline ends came to 4 bases. CDR3 DNA: TGTGCCAGCAGACCCAGCACAGATACGCAGTATTTT. It translates to CASRPSTDTQYF.

The chain employs TRBV2 and TRBJ1-1; 7 positions match TRBD1. The germline CDR1 and CDR2 sequences are SNHLY and FYNNEI. CDR3 length: 14 residues. After removal of 5 bases from V and 5 bases from J, the junction contained 8 bases not matched to a gene. The CDR3 sequence is CASSRDSMRTEAFF. In DNA form, the CDR3 reads TGTGCCAGCAGTAGGGACAGCATGAGAACTGAAGCTTTCTTT.

The chain joins TRBV29-1 to TRBJ1-1; D is unclear. Germline CDR1 reads SQVTM; CDR2 reads ANQGSEA. This CDR3 spans 13 amino acids. Trimming removed 5 bases from V and 6 bases from J, with 16 bases in between. The CDR3 DNA reads TGCAGCGTTTGCTATTCTGCCGTGGCTGAAGCTTTCTTT. It specifies CSVCYSAVAEAFF.

This chain connects TRBV3-1 to TRBJ1-3; D gene ambiguous. Trimming stripped 1 base from V and 4 bases from J, with 8 bases between. The CDR3 runs to 14 residues. CDR1 and CDR2 (germline): LGHDT, YNNKEL (reference sequence). CDR3 protein: CASSQGGRGNTIYF. The DNA for the CDR3 is TGTGCCAGCAGCCAAGGAGGGCGAGGAAACACCATATATTTT.

The rearrangement uses TRBV2 and TRBJ2-7; TRBD1 agrees at 7 bases. Germline CDR1 SNHLY, CDR2 FYNNEI. This CDR3 is 14 amino acids long. Trimming removed 3 bases from V and 6 bases from J; junction bases left unmatched: 8. CDR3 coding DNA: TGTGCCAGCAGTGAGACGGGACAGCTGGGCGAGCAGTACTTC. It yields the protein CASSETGQLGEQYF. The full variable domain, its missing parts supplied by reference TRBV2 and TRBJ2-7, is EPEVTQTPSHQVTQMGQEVILRCVPISNHLYFYWYRQILGQKVEFLVSFYNNEISEKSEIFDDQFSVERPDGSNFTLKIRSTKLEDSAMYFCASSETGQLGEQYFGPGTRLTVT.

The V and J genes are TRBV20-1 and TRBJ2-3; D perhaps matches TRBD1 (6 bases). The CDR3 covers 16 residues. Germline loops: CDR1 DFQATT, CDR2 SNEGSKA (reference sequence). V shed 6 bases and J shed 2 bases, with 21 bases lying between them. The CDR3 DNA follows: TGCAGTGCGGGCCGACAGGCAGGACCTTACACAGATACGCAGTATTTT. As protein: CSAGRQAGPYTDTQYF.

The chain has TRBV3-1 and TRBJ2-7; perhaps TRBD1 as D (6 bases). The CDR3 totals 15 residues. Germline assignment: CDR1 LGHDT and CDR2 YNNKEL (reference sequence). Trimming cost V 4 bases and J 5 bases, with 18 bases left between them. The CDR3 here is CASSLSGTKGDEQYF. The CDR3 nucleotides read TGTGCCAGCAGCCTCTCCGGGACGAAGGGGGACGAGCAGTACTTC.

The CDR3 loop is CASLGATEAFF. The CDR3 nucleotides are TGTGCCAGCCTTGGGGCCACTGAAGCTTTCTTT. The rearrangement joins TRBV28 to TRBJ1-1; D perhaps matches TRBD1 (5 bases). CDR1 and CDR2 (germline): MDHEN, SYDVKM. CDR3 size: 11 residues. Trimming cost V 8 bases and J 4 bases, with 8 bases left between them.